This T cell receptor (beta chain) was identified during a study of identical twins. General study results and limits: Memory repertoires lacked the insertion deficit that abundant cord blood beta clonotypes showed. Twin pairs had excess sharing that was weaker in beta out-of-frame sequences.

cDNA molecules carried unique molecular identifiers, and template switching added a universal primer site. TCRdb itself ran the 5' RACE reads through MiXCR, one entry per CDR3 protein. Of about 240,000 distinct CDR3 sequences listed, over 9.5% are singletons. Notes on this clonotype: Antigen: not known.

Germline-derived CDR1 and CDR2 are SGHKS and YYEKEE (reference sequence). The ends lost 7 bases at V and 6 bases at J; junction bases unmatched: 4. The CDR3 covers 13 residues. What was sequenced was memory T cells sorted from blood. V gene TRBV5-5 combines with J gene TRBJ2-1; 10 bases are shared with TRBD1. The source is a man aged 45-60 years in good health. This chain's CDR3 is CASSGTGVNEQFF. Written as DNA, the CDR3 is TGTGCCAGCTCCGGGACAGGGGTCAATGAGCAGTTCTTC.